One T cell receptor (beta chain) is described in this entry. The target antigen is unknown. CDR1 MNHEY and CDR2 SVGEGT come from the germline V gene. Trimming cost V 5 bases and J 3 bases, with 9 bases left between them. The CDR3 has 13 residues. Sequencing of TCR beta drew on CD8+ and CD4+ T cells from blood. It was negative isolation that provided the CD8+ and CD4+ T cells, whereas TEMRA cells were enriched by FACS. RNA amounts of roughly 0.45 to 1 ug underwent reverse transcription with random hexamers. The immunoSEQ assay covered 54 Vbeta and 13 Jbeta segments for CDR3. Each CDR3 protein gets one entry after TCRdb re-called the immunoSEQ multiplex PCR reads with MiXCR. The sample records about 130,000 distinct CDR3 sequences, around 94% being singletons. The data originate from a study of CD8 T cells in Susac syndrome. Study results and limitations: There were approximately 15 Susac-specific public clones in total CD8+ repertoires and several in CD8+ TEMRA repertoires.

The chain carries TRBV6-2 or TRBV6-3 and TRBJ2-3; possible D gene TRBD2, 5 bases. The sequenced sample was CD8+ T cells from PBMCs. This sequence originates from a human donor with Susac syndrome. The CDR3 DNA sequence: TGTGCCAGCAGTAGAATAGCGACAGATACGCAGTATTTT. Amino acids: CASSRIATDTQYF.